This is a list of T cell receptor beta chains from one sample in a study of blood T cell repertoires in COVID-19. Libraries were prepared by immunoSEQ multiplex PCR; TCRdb keeps only in-frame clonotypes and omits some of them. The sample lists about 220,000 clones; roughly 84% were seen once. Sequenced material: peripheral blood. The source is a woman aged 60 to 75 with acute or convalescent COVID-19. The CDR3 runs from the conserved cysteine through the conserved F or W. The D gene is left open where the match is weak. Expanded clones are given a class, and other clones once, few, many or no size at all.

clone_size,v_call,d_call,j_call,cdr3_aa,cdr3_nt
NA,TRBV30,TRBD1,TRBJ1-4,CAWSGDRNEKLFF,TGTGCCTGGAGTGGGGACAGGAATGAAAAACTGTTTTTT
NA,TRBV18,TRBD2,TRBJ2-5,CASSPVSGGIQETQYF,TGTGCCAGCTCACCAGTTAGCGGGGGGATCCAAGAGACCCAGTACTTC
NA,TRBV7-2,NA,TRBJ2-3,CASSPYSGTDTQYF,TGTGCCAGCAGCCCATACTCCGGCACAGATACGCAGTATTTT
few,TRBV19,TRBD1,TRBJ1-1,CASSIQGANTEAFF,TGTGCCAGTAGTATCCAGGGGGCGAACACTGAAGCTTTCTTT
few,TRBV7-9,NA,TRBJ1-3,CASSPTPLIRPGNTIYF,TGTGCCAGCAGCCCTACCCCCCTAATCCGCCCTGGAAACACCATATATTTT
NA,TRBV5-1,TRBD1,TRBJ2-1,CASSDQPGTGYNEQFF,TGCGCCAGCAGCGACCAACCCGGGACAGGCTACAATGAGCAGTTCTTC
NA,TRBV18,NA,TRBJ1-4,CASSSERTNEKLFF,TGTGCCAGCTCCTCGGAGCGTACTAATGAAAAACTGTTTTTT
NA,TRBV5-6,NA,TRBJ1-2,CASSQTGNEAQYGYTF,TGTGCCAGCAGCCAGACGGGGAATGAAGCGCAGTATGGCTACACCTTC
NA,TRBV10-1,NA,TRBJ1-5,CASSDLGTCNYSNQPQHF,TGCGCCAGCAGTGACCTAGGCACTTGCAACTATAGCAATCAGCCCCAGCATTTT
NA,TRBV5-1,NA,TRBJ1-4,CASRSGEKLFF,TGCGCCAGCAGGTCCGGGGAAAAACTGTTTTTT
few,TRBV5-4,TRBD2,TRBJ2-3,CASSFGLELTDTQYF,TGTGCCAGCAGCTTCGGACTAGAACTCACAGATACGCAGTATTTT
NA,TRBV6-5,TRBD2,TRBJ2-3,CASSYRLGGVTDTQYF,TGTGCCAGCAGTTATCGTCTCGGGGGGGTCACAGATACGCAGTATTTT
NA,TRBV7-9,NA,TRBJ1-1,CASSPLRGREFGLNTEAFF,TGTGCCAGCAGCCCACTTAGGGGACGGGAGTTTGGACTGAACACTGAAGCTTTCTTT
NA,TRBV3-1/TRBV3-2,NA,TRBJ1-2,CASSQASGYTF,TGTGCCAGCAGCCAAGCCTCTGGCTACACCTTC
NA,TRBV6-5,TRBD1,TRBJ1-2,CASSYVGTGGYTF,TGTGCCAGCAGTTATGTCGGGACAGGTGGCTACACCTTC
NA,TRBV12-3/TRBV12-4,NA,TRBJ2-2,CASSFGVTGELFF,TGTGCCAGCAGTTTCGGAGTAACCGGGGAGCTGTTTTTT
NA,TRBV7-2,NA,TRBJ2-2,CASSSMGRTRTGELFF,TGTGCCAGCAGCTCGATGGGGAGGACCCGCACCGGGGAGCTGTTTTTT
NA,TRBV4-3,NA,TRBJ2-1,CASSQDRAGKANEQFF,TGCGCCAGCAGCCAAGATCGGGCGGGGAAGGCGAATGAGCAGTTCTTC
NA,TRBV27,TRBD1,TRBJ2-4,CASSLRDRGNIQYF,TGTGCCAGCAGTTTAAGGGACAGGGGAAACATTCAGTACTTC
once,TRBV2,TRBD1,TRBJ2-1,CASGQGYEQFF,TGTGCCAGTGGACAGGGCTATGAGCAGTTCTTC
NA,TRBV3-1/TRBV3-2,NA,TRBJ1-2,CASSPDSNYGYTF,TGTGCCAGCAGCCCCGACAGCAACTATGGCTACACCTTC
NA,TRBV6-5,NA,TRBJ1-2,CASSLGTYGYTF,TGTGCCAGCAGCCTCGGTACCTATGGCTACACCTTC
NA,TRBV29-1,NA,TRBJ1-1,CITPLDWTEAFF,TGCATTACTCCCCTTGACTGGACTGAAGCTTTCTTT
NA,TRBV7-9,NA,TRBJ2-1,CASSFSSSYNEQFF,TGTGCCAGCAGCTTTTCGTCGTCCTACAATGAGCAGTTCTTC
NA,TRBV3-1/TRBV3-2,NA,TRBJ1-1,CASSHAGRVNTEAFF,TGTGCCAGCAGCCATGCTGGGAGGGTGAACACTGAAGCTTTCTTT
NA,TRBV4-2,NA,TRBJ1-2,CASSQGQGGYTF,TGTGCCAGCAGCCAAGGCCAGGGGGGCTACACCTTC
NA,TRBV2,NA,TRBJ1-1,CATEAQRMNTEAFF,TGTGCCACGGAGGCCCAGAGGATGAACACTGAAGCTTTCTTT
NA,TRBV4-2,NA,TRBJ2-5,CASSQDVPGGTSQETQYF,TGTGCCAGCAGCCAAGACGTCCCCGGGGGTACCTCGCAAGAGACCCAGTACTTC
NA,TRBV6-1,NA,TRBJ2-7,CASSSNTGLNEQYF,TGTGCCAGCAGTTCGAATACTGGACTCAACGAGCAGTACTTC
NA,TRBV11-2,NA,TRBJ1-2,CASSLVAGGGSNYGYTF,TGTGCCAGCAGCTTAGTGGCCGGAGGCGGTTCTAACTATGGCTACACCTTC
NA,TRBV6-5,NA,TRBJ2-3,CASSYDRLDTQYF,TGTGCCAGCAGTTACGACCGACTCGATACGCAGTATTTT
NA,TRBV7-2,TRBD2,TRBJ2-2,CASSWRGEPTGELFF,TGTGCCAGCAGCTGGCGGGGGGAGCCCACCGGGGAGCTGTTTTTT
NA,TRBV29-1,TRBD2,TRBJ2-2,CSAQMTSGGTNTGELFF,TGCAGCGCGCAGATGACTAGCGGGGGAACGAACACCGGGGAGCTGTTTTTT
NA,TRBV30,NA,TRBJ2-2,CAWKGEDLNTGELFF,TGTGCCTGGAAGGGCGAGGACTTAAACACCGGGGAGCTGTTTTTT
NA,TRBV19,TRBD1,TRBJ1-2,CASSITGAQGGYTF,TGTGCCAGTAGTATCACAGGGGCACAGGGGGGCTACACCTTC
NA,TRBV11-2,NA,TRBJ2-2,CASSLGPGEFTGELFF,TGTGCCAGCAGCTTAGGACCGGGGGAATTCACCGGGGAGCTGTTTTTT
NA,TRBV2,TRBD2,TRBJ2-3,CASRGGWGTDTQYF,TGTGCCTCCCGGGGGGGTTGGGGCACAGATACGCAGTATTTT
NA,TRBV4-2,TRBD2,TRBJ2-1,CASSLHGGGGYNEQFF,TGTGCCAGCAGCCTGCATGGCGGGGGGGGGTACAATGAGCAGTTCTTC
NA,TRBV10-3,NA,TRBJ2-3,CAISTSGTDTQYF,TGTGCCATCAGTACCTCCGGGACAGATACGCAGTATTTT
NA,TRBV6-5,NA,TRBJ1-1,CASSYSIGAEAFF,TGTGCCAGCAGTTACTCTATCGGGGCTGAAGCTTTCTTT
NA,TRBV14,NA,TRBJ1-2,CASSQLATASYGYTF,TGTGCCAGCAGCCAACTCGCGACAGCCTCCTATGGCTACACCTTC
NA,TRBV5-1,NA,TRBJ2-3,CASSLELASSYTDTQYF,TGCGCCAGCAGCTTGGAGCTGGCTAGCAGTTACACAGATACGCAGTATTTT
NA,TRBV28,TRBD1,TRBJ1-5,CASSSTLTGFELGPQHF,TGTGCCAGCAGTTCCACCCTGACAGGGTTTGAATTGGGGCCCCAGCATTTT
NA,TRBV6-5,NA,TRBJ2-3,CASSYTAGRQYF,TGTGCCAGCAGTTACACGGCGGGACGGCAGTATTTT
NA,TRBV19,NA,TRBJ1-1,CASRGGRETEAFF,TGTGCCAGTAGGGGGGGGAGGGAAACTGAAGCTTTCTTT
NA,TRBV7-8,TRBD1,TRBJ1-5,CASSIGQGGNQPQHF,TGTGCCAGCAGCATCGGACAGGGTGGAAATCAGCCCCAGCATTTT
few,TRBV19,NA,TRBJ1-2,CASSDTANYGYTF,TGTGCCAGCTCGGACACCGCGAACTATGGCTACACCTTC
NA,TRBV2,TRBD2,TRBJ2-3,CASSRGSPSGGHGGTDTQYF,TGTGCCAGCAGTCGGGGTTCTCCTAGCGGGGGGCACGGCGGCACAGATACGCAGTATTTT
NA,TRBV21-1,NA,TRBJ1-6,CASSSDDRGSGSYNSPLHF,TGTGCCAGCAGCTCGGACGACAGGGGGTCGGGATCCTATAATTCACCCCTCCACTTT
NA,TRBV6-5,NA,TRBJ2-3,CASSLFLARNTQYF,TGTGCCAGCAGTCTCTTCTTAGCCCGTAATACGCAGTATTTT
NA,TRBV27,TRBD1,TRBJ1-1,CASSRTGPNTEAFF,TGTGCCAGCAGTCGGACAGGGCCGAACACTGAAGCTTTCTTT
once,TRBV19,TRBD1,TRBJ1-5,CASSPQTGGKGLRQPQHF,TGTGCCAGTAGTCCCCAAACAGGGGGGAAGGGTCTTCGCCAGCCCCAGCATTTT